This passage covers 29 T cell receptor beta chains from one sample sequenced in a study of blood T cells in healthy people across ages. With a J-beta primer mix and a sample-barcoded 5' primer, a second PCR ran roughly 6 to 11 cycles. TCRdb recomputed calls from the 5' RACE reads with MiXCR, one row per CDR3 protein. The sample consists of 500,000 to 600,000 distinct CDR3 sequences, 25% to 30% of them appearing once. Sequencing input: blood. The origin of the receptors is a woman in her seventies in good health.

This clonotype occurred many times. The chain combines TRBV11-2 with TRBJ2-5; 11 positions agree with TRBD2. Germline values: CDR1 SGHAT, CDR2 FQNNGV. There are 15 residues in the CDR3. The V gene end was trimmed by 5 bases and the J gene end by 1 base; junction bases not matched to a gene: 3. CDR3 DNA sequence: TGTGCCAGCAGCCGGACTAGCGGGTTCCAAGAGACCCAGTACTTC. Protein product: CASSRTSGFQETQYF.

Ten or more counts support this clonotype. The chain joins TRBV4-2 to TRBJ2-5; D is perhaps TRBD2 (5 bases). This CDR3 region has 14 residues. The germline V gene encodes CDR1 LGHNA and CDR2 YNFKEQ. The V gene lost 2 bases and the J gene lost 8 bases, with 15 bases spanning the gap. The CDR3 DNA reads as TGTGCCAGCAGCCAATCCGGCTACTCGGGAACCCAGTACTTC. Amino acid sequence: CASSQSGYSGTQYF.

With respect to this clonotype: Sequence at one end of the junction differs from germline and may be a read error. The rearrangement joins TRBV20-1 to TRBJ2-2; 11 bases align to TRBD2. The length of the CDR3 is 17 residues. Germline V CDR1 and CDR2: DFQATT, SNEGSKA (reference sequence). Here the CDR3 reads CSAGDISGGGNTGELFF. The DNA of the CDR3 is TGCAGTGCTGGAGATATTAGCGGGGGGGGAAACACCGGGGAGCTGTTTTTT.

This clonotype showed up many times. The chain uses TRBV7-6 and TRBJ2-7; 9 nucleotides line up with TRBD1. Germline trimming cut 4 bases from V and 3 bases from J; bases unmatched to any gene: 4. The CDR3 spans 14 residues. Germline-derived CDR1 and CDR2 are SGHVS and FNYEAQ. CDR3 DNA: TGTGCCAGCAGCTCGGGACAGGGATACTACGAGCAGTACTTC. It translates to CASSSGQGYYEQYF.

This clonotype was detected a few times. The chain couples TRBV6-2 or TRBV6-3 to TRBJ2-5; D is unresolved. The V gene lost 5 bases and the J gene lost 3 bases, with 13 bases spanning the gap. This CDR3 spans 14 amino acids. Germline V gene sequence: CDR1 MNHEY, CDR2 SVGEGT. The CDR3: CASSPENLKETQYF. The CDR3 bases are TGTGCCAGCAGTCCAGAGAACTTAAAAGAGACCCAGTACTTC.

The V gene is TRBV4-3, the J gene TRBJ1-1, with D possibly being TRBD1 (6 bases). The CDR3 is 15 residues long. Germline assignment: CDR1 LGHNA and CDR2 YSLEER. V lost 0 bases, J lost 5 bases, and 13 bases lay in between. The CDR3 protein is CASSQDPWQGTEAFF. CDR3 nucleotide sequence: TGCGCCAGCAGCCAAGATCCCTGGCAGGGGACTGAAGCTTTCTTT.

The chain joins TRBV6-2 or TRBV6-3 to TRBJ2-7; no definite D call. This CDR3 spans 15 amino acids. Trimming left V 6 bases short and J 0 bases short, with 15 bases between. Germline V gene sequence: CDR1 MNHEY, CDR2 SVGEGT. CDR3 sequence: CASSMPARSSYEQYF. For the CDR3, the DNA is TGTGCCAGCAGCATGCCGGCTAGGAGCTCCTACGAGCAGTACTTC.

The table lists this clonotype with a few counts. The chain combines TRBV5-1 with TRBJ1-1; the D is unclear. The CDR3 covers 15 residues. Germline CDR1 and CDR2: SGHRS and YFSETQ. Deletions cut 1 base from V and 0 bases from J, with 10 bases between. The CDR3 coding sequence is TGCGCCAGCAGCTTGTACGGAAGGATGAACACTGAAGCTTTCTTT. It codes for CASSLYGRMNTEAFF.

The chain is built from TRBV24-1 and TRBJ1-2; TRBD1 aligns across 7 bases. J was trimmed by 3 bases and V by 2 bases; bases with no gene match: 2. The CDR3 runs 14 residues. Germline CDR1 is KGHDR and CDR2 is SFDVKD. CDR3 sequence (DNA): TGTGCCACCAGTGATTACAGGGGTGACTATGGCTACACCTTC. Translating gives CATSDYRGDYGYTF.

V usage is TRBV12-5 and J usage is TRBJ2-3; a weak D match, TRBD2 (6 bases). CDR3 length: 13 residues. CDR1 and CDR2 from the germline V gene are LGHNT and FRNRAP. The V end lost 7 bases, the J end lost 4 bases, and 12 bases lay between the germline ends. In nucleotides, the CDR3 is TGTGCTAGTGAGGCCTCGGGGGCAGATACGCAGTATTTT. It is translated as CASEASGADTQYF.

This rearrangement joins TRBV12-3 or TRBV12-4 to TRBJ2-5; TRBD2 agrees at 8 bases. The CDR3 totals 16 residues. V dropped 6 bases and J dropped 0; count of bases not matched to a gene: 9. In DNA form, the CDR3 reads TGTGCCAGCAGCTTTCGGGGGGGCGCGAACCAAGAGACCCAGTACTTC. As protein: CASSFRGGANQETQYF.

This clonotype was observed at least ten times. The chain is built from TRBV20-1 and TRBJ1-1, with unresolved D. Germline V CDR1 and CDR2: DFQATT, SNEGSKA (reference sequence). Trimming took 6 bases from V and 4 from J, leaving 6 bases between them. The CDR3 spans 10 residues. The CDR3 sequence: CSAFSTEAFF. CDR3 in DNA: TGCAGTGCATTTAGCACTGAAGCTTTCTTT.

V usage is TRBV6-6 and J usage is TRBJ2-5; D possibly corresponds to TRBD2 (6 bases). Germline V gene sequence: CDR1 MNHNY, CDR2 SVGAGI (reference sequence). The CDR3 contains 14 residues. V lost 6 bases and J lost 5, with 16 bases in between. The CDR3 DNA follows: TGTGCCAGCAGGTTTCCCGGGCGGGGCGAGACCCAGTACTTC. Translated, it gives CASRFPGRGETQYF.

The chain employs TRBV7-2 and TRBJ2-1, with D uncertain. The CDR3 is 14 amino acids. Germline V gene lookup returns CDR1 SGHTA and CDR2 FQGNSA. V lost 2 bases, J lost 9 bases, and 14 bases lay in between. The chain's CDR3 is CASSLYPGPGEQFF. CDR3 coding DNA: TGTGCCAGCAGCTTATACCCAGGTCCAGGTGAGCAGTTCTTC.

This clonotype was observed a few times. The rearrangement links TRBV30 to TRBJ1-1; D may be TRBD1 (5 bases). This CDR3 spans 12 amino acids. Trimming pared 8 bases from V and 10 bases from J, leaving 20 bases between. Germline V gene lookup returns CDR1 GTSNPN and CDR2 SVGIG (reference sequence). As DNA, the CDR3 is TGTGCCGCTCAGGACATGACTTTTGTAGCTTTCTTT. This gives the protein CAAQDMTFVAFF.

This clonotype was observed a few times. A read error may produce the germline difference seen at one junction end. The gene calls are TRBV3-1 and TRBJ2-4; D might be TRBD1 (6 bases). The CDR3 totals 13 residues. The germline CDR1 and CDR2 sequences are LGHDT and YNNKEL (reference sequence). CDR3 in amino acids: CASSQDRTATPHF. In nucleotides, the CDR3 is TGTGCCAGCAGCCAAGATAGGACAGCCACCCCCCACTTC.

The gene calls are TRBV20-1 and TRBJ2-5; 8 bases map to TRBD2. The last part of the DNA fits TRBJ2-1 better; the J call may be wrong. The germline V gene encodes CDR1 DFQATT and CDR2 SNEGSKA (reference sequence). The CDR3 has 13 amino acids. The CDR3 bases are TGCAGTCCGGGGGGGCCGGTCAGGAATGAGCAGTTCTTC. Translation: CSPGGPVRNEQFF.

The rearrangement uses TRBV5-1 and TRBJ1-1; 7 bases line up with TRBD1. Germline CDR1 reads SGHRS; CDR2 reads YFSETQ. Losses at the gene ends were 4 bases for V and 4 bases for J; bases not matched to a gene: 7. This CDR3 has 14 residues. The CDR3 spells CASSERGRGTEAFF. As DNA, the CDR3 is TGCGCCAGCAGCGAGAGGGGGCGAGGCACTGAAGCTTTCTTT.

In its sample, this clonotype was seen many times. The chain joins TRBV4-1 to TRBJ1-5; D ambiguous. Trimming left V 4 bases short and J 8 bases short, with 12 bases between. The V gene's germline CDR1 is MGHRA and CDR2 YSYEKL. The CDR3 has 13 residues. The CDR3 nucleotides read TGCGCCAGCAGCCGCGGACCGCTTGAGCCCCAGCATTTT. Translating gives CASSRGPLEPQHF.

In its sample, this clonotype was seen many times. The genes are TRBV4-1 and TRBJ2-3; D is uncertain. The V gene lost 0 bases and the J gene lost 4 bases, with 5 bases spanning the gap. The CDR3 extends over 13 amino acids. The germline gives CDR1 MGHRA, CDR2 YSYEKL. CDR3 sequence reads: CASSQEGPDTQYF. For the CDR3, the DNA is TGCGCCAGCAGCCAAGAAGGGCCAGATACGCAGTATTTT.

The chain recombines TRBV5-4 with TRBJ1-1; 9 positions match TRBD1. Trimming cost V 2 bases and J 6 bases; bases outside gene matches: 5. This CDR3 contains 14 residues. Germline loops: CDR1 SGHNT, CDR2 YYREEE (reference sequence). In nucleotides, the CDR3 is TGTGCCAGCAGCTTTAAGGACAGGGGCGCTGAAGCTTTCTTT. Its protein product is CASSFKDRGAEAFF.

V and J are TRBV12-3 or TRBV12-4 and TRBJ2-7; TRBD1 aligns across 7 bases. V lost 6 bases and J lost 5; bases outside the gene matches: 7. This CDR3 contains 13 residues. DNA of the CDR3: TGTGCCAGCAGAGCGCAGGGGGACCACGAGCAGTACTTC. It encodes CASRAQGDHEQYF.

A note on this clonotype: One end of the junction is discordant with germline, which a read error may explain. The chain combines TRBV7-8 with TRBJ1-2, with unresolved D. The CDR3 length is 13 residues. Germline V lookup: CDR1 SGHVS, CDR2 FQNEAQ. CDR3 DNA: TGTGCCGGCAGCTTAGCAACGTGGGATGGCTACACCTTC. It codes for CAGSLATWDGYTF.

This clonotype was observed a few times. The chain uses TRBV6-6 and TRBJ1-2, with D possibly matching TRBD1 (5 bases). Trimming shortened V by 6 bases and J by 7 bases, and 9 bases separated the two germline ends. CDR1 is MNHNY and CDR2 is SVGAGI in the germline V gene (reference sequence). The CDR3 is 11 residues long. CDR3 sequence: CASSRVFGYTF. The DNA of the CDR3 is TGTGCCAGCAGCAGGGTATTTGGCTACACCTTC.

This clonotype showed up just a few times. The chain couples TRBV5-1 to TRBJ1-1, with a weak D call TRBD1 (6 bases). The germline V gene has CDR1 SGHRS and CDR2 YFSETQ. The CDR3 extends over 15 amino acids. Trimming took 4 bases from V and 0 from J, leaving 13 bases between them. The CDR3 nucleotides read TGCGCCAGCAGCGGGCCCACAGGGATGAACACTGAAGCTTTCTTT. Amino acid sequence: CASSGPTGMNTEAFF.

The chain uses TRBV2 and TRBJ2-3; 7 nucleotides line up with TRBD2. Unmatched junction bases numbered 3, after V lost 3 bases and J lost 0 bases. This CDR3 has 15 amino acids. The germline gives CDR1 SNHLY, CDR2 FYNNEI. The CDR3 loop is CASSEQRGSTDTQYF. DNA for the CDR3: TGTGCCAGCAGTGAGCAGCGGGGAAGCACAGATACGCAGTATTTT.

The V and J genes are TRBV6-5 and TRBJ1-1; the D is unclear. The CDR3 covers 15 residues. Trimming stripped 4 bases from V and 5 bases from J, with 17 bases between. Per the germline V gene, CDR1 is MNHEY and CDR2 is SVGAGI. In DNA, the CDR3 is TGTGCCAGCAGTTCTTATTCCGGGGTTAAGACTGAAGCTTTCTTT. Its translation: CASSSYSGVKTEAFF.

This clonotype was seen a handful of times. The CDR3 sequence: CASSIDGSGGAGETQYF. The CDR3 DNA reads as TGTGCCAGTAGTATAGATGGTAGCGGGGGGGCCGGGGAGACCCAGTACTTC. The rearrangement uses TRBV19 and TRBJ2-5; the match to TRBD2 covers 11 bases. CDR3 length: 17 amino acids. Germline CDR1 and CDR2: LNHDA and SQIVND (reference sequence). V lost 0 bases and J lost 5; bases outside the gene matches: 8.

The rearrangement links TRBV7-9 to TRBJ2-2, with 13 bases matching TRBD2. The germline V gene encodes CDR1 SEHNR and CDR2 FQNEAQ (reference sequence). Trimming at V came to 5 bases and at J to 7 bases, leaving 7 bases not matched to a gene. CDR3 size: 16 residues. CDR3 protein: CASSAGLAGVGGELFF. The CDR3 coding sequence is TGTGCCAGCAGCGCCGGACTAGCGGGGGTCGGCGGGGAGCTGTTTTTT.